Included here is one T cell receptor (beta chain) sequence, with context. The data stem from a study of blood T cell repertoires in COVID-19. At the level of the study: The United States, Italy and Spain were the sources of the acute and convalescent COVID-19 samples.

Method: immunoSEQ multiplex PCR; TCRdb's copy keeps in-frame clones and lacks some. This table holds roughly 300,000 clones, 86% found once. Sequencing was performed on peripheral blood. The receptor's source is a woman in her forties or fifties with acute or convalescent COVID-19.

CDR3 sequence reads: CASTSQISNQPQHF. In DNA form, the CDR3 reads TGTGCCAGCACTTCACAGATTAGCAATCAGCCCCAGCATTTT. The chain links TRBV2 to TRBJ1-5; D gene uncertain. Germline CDR1 reads SNHLY; CDR2 reads FYNNEI. This CDR3 has 14 residues. V dropped 7 bases and J dropped 0 bases, with 10 bases sitting between them. The full variable domain, rest sourced from reference TRBV2 and TRBJ1-5, is EPEVTQTPSHQVTQMGQEVILRCVPISNHLYFYWYRQILGQKVEFLVSFYNNEISEKSEIFDDQFSVERPDGSNFTLKIRSTKLEDSAMYFCASTSQISNQPQHFGDGTRLSIL.